These 26 T cell receptor beta chains share one sample of origin, sequenced in a study of blood T cell repertoires in COVID-19. The table came from immunoSEQ multiplex PCR; TCRdb's copy has only in-frame clones and leaves some out. This sample has more than 110,000 clones, with around four fifths found just once. Sequencing was done on a sample of peripheral blood. These receptors originate from a woman over 75 with acute or convalescent COVID-19.

This rearrangement joins TRBV7-8 to TRBJ2-2, with D possibly matching TRBD1 (6 bases). The CDR3 consists of 14 residues. Germline V gives CDR1 SGHVS, CDR2 FQNEAQ. Trimming stripped 6 bases from V and 1 base from J, with 9 bases between. The CDR3 DNA reads TGTGCCAGCAGGCAGGGGTTGAACACCGGGGAGCTGTTTTTT. This sequence encodes CASRQGLNTGELFF.

This clone has just one count. This chain uses TRBV3-1 (or the pseudogene TRBV3-2) with TRBJ2-1; 12 nucleotides line up with TRBD2. Germline CDR1 and CDR2: LGHDT and YNNKEL (reference sequence). The CDR3 covers 16 residues. With V trimmed by 4 bases and J by 7 bases, 8 bases remained unmatched. The CDR3 region is CASSRNGLAGTNEQFF. In nucleotides, the CDR3 is TGTGCCAGCAGCCGAAACGGACTAGCGGGGACTAATGAGCAGTTCTTC.

The chain recombines TRBV3-1 (or the pseudogene TRBV3-2) with TRBJ2-7; a weak D match, TRBD2 (5 bases). The CDR3 has 12 residues. Trimming stripped 1 base from V and 12 bases from J, with 13 bases between. Looked up from germline, CDR1 is LGHDT and CDR2 is YNNKEL (reference sequence). The CDR3, as DNA: TGTGCCAGCAGCCAAGCGGACGGGGTTGGGTACTTC. Its protein product is CASSQADGVGYF.

The gene calls are TRBV7-8 and TRBJ2-1; TRBD2 matches 9 bases. There are 16 residues in the CDR3. Per germline, CDR1 SGHVS and CDR2 FQNEAQ. V trimming: 3 bases; J trimming: 0 bases; junction bases outside the gene matches: 3. The chain's CDR3 is CASSLQRGVSYNEQFF. Here the CDR3 DNA reads TGTGCCAGCAGCTTGCAGCGGGGGGTCTCCTACAATGAGCAGTTCTTC.

This sequence joins TRBV5-6 and TRBJ2-7, with TRBD1 matching over 9 bases. This CDR3 comprises 14 residues. Germline V gives CDR1 SGHDT, CDR2 YYEEEE. J was trimmed by 6 bases and V by 5 bases; bases with no gene match: 9. CDR3 protein: CASSPVGQGAEQYF. CDR3 DNA: TGTGCCAGCAGTCCCGTGGGACAGGGAGCCGAGCAGTACTTC. Supplemented by reference TRBV5-6 and TRBJ2-7, the full variable domain reads DAGVTQSPTHLIKTRGQQVTLRCSPKSGHDTVSWYQQALGQGPQFIFQYYEEEERQRGNFPDRFSGHQFPNYSSELNVNALLLGDSALYLCASSPVGQGAEQYFGPGTRLTVT.

The rearrangement joins TRBV5-1 to TRBJ1-6; D ambiguous. The CDR3 spans 15 residues. Germline loops: CDR1 SGHRS, CDR2 YFSETQ. The V end was cut by 5 bases, the J end by 0 bases, with 9 bases between. The CDR3 reads CASSVISSYNSPLHF. The DNA for the CDR3 is TGCGCCAGCAGTGTAATCAGCTCCTATAATTCACCCCTCCACTTT. The variable domain in full, completed from reference TRBV5-1 and TRBJ1-6, reads KAGVTQTPRYLIKTRGQQVTLSCSPISGHRSVSWYQQTPGQGLQFLFEYFSETQRNKGNFPGRFSGRQFSNSRSEMNVSTLELGDSALYLCASSVISSYNSPLHFGNGTRLTVT.

The chain recombines TRBV30 with TRBJ2-1, with 8 bases that match TRBD2. The CDR3 is 18 residues long. The J segment lost 7 bases and the V segment lost 0 bases, leaving 17 bases of the junction unmatched. Germline CDR1 is GTSNPN and CDR2 is SVGIG (reference sequence). CDR3: CAWSVVGSGALLLNEQFF. The DNA of the CDR3 is TGTGCCTGGAGTGTAGTCGGTAGCGGGGCGCTGCTTTTAAATGAGCAGTTCTTC.

The gene calls are TRBV2 and TRBJ2-7; no clear D gene. Germline V gene data show CDR1 as SNHLY and CDR2 as FYNNEI. Trimming left V 6 bases short and J 6 bases short, with 9 bases between. This CDR3 spans 11 amino acids. For the CDR3, the DNA is TGTGCCAGCAGACCCAGAGGCGAGCAGTACTTC. The encoded protein is CASRPRGEQYF.

This chain joins TRBV6-5 and TRBJ1-6; no definite D call. The length of the CDR3 is 12 residues. Germline-derived CDR1 and CDR2 are MNHEY and SVGAGI. The V gene lost 6 bases and the J gene lost 10 bases, with 10 bases spanning the gap. CDR3 in DNA: TGTGCCAGCAGAGAGGGTGGATCACCCCTCCACTTT. Protein: CASREGGSPLHF.

The chain links TRBV27 to TRBJ2-7, with 9 nucleotides matching TRBD2. Germline V lookup: CDR1 MNHEY, CDR2 SMNVEV (reference sequence). The CDR3 is made up of 16 amino acids. The V gene end was trimmed by 3 bases and the J gene end by 4 bases; junction bases not matched to a gene: 10. The CDR3 region is CASSFAGGPSLYEQYF. The CDR3 DNA sequence: TGTGCCAGCAGTTTCGCGGGAGGGCCCTCGTTGTACGAGCAGTACTTC.

J is TRBJ2-7 and V is TRBV27, with D maybe TRBD2 (7 bases). V shed 6 bases and J shed 6 bases, with 18 bases lying between them. The CDR3 has 14 residues. Germline V gene data show CDR1 as MNHEY and CDR2 as SMNVEV (reference sequence). DNA for the CDR3: TGTGCCAGCAGACCCATGCACAGGGAGGGCGAGCAGTACTTC. It specifies CASRPMHREGEQYF.

The chain recombines TRBV5-1 with TRBJ1-2; 8 nucleotides agree with TRBD1. Germline values: CDR1 SGHRS, CDR2 YFSETQ. The CDR3 length is 13 residues. V dropped 0 bases and J dropped 9; count of bases not matched to a gene: 4. The CDR3 loop is CASSLAGGLSYTF. The CDR3 nucleotides read TGCGCCAGCAGCTTGGCAGGGGGCCTTAGCTACACCTTC.

In this sample, this clone turned up a few times. This chain uses TRBV28 with TRBJ2-1; D is uncertain. Germline CDR1 reads MDHEN; CDR2 reads SYDVKM. The CDR3 has 11 residues. V lost 4 bases, J lost 4 bases, and 2 bases lay in between. The DNA of the CDR3 is TGTGCCAGCAGTTCTTACAATGAGCAGTTCTTC. It specifies CASSSYNEQFF. The entire variable domain, with the rest obtained from reference TRBV28 and TRBJ2-1, is as follows: DVKVTQSSRYLVKRTGEKVFLECVQDMDHENMFWYRQDPGLGLRLIYFSYDVKMKEKGDIPEGYSVSREKKERFSLILESASTNQTSMYLCASSSYNEQFFGPGTRLTVL.

The J gene is TRBJ1-2, the V gene TRBV19; D not resolved. Per germline, CDR1 LNHDA and CDR2 SQIVND (reference sequence). The CDR3 extends over 11 amino acids. Trimming took 7 bases from V and 4 from J, leaving 7 bases between them. Here the CDR3 DNA reads TGTGCCAGTAAACGGGGCTATGGCTACACCTTC. Protein: CASKRGYGYTF.

This clone occurred a few times. The CDR3 DNA sequence: TGTGCCAGCAGCCGCGGGACTAGAGAGACCCAGTACTTC. Translating gives CASSRGTRETQYF. The rearrangement links TRBV11-2 to TRBJ2-5; 8 nucleotides align to TRBD2. In germline, CDR1 is SGHAT, CDR2 FQNNGV. This CDR3 region has 13 residues. V gave up 5 bases and J gave up 4 bases; unmatched junction bases: 3.

The V gene is TRBV27, the J gene TRBJ2-5; D ambiguous. The CDR3 extends over 13 amino acids. Trimming left V 0 bases short and J 7 bases short, with 9 bases between. Germline lookup yields CDR1 MNHEY and CDR2 SMNVEV (reference sequence). CDR3 sequence (DNA): TGTGCCAGCAGTTTATCCCTCCACGGGACCCAGTACTTC. Residues: CASSLSLHGTQYF.

This clone was detected a few times. For the CDR3, the DNA is TGTGCCAGCAGCTTAGAGAGGAACACTGAAGCTTTCTTT. Encoded protein: CASSLERNTEAFF. The chain combines TRBV11-3 with TRBJ1-1, with D uncertain. The V gene's germline CDR1 is SGHNT and CDR2 YENEEA. The CDR3 has 13 amino acids. V was clipped by 0 bases and J by 1 base, with 3 bases between them.

V gene TRBV3-1 (or the pseudogene TRBV3-2) combines with J gene TRBJ2-1; 9 bases map to TRBD2. CDR1 and CDR2 (germline): LGHDT, YNNKEL (reference sequence). V shed 1 base, J shed 6 bases, and the junction held 7 bases outside the gene matches. This CDR3 contains 16 residues. CDR3 in DNA: TGTGCCAGCAGCCAAGGGATAGCGGGAGCTGGCAATGAGCAGTTCTTC. Protein product: CASSQGIAGAGNEQFF.

The genes are TRBV10-3 and TRBJ1-2; 9 bases agree with TRBD1. The CDR3 totals 13 residues. Trimming cost V 11 bases and J 4 bases; bases outside gene matches: 8. CDR1 ENHRY and CDR2 SYGVKD come from the germline V gene. The CDR3 DNA follows: TGTGCCCTCCGCGAGGACAGGGGCTATGGCTACACCTTC. As protein: CALREDRGYGYTF.

This chain uses TRBV7-9 with TRBJ1-4, with TRBD1 matching 10 bases. This CDR3 spans 14 amino acids. Losses at the gene ends were 5 bases for V and 6 bases for J; bases not matched to a gene: 3. The germline V gene encodes CDR1 SEHNR and CDR2 FQNEAQ (reference sequence). CDR3 in amino acids: CASSTGTGDEKLFF. The CDR3 DNA follows: TGTGCCAGCAGCACCGGGACAGGGGATGAAAAACTGTTTTTT.

This chain joins TRBV7-2 and TRBJ2-3; 12 bases line up with TRBD1. Per the germline V gene, CDR1 is SGHTA and CDR2 is FQGNSA. The CDR3 totals 16 residues. Trimming took 5 bases from V and 5 from J; bases not matched to a gene: 8. The CDR3, as DNA: TGTGCCAGCAGCACTGGGACAGGGGGCGCGGTAGATACGCAGTATTTT. Translation gives CASSTGTGGAVDTQYF.

The chain links TRBV11-2 to TRBJ2-4; TRBD2 matches at 7 bases. The germline V gene encodes CDR1 SGHAT and CDR2 FQNNGV. CDR3 size: 15 residues. J lost 2 bases, V lost 3 bases, and 4 bases had no gene match. The CDR3 sequence is CASSFRGESKNIQYF. For the CDR3, the DNA is TGTGCCAGCAGCTTCCGGGGGGAGTCCAAAAACATTCAGTACTTC.

This clone has more than one count but fewer than ten. The chain couples TRBV24-1 to TRBJ2-7; 7 nucleotides agree with TRBD1. Looked up from germline, CDR1 is KGHDR and CDR2 is SFDVKD. The J segment lost 3 bases and the V segment lost 9 bases, leaving 7 bases of the junction unmatched. This CDR3 is built from 13 residues. CDR3 loop: CATPGQADYEQYF. CDR3 DNA sequence: TGTGCCACCCCAGGACAGGCAGACTACGAGCAGTACTTC.

The chain couples TRBV19 to TRBJ2-5; 11 bases are shared with TRBD1. V lost 5 bases to trimming and J lost 4 bases; unmatched junction nucleotides: 3. The germline gives CDR1 LNHDA, CDR2 SQIVND (reference sequence). The length of the CDR3 is 14 residues. CDR3 DNA: TGTGCCAGTAGTGGGGGGACAGGGGGAGAGACCCAGTACTTC. Its protein is CASSGGTGGETQYF. The complete variable domain, with remaining parts taken from reference TRBV19 and TRBJ2-5, reads DGGITQSPKYLFRKEGQNVTLSCEQNLNHDAMYWYRQDPGQGLRLIYYSQIVNDFQKGDIAEGYSVSREKKESFPLTVTSAQKNPTAFYLCASSGGTGGETQYFGPGTRLLVL.

This chain links TRBV19 with TRBJ1-5; TRBD1 matches at 11 bases. CDR3 length: 18 amino acids. The junction had 7 bases not matched to a gene; V was cut back by 3 bases and J by 0 bases. CDR1 is LNHDA, CDR2 SQIVND, per germline (reference sequence). CDR3 region: CASSIKGQGGHSNQPQHF. The CDR3 DNA reads TGTGCCAGTAGTATTAAGGGACAGGGGGGACATAGCAATCAGCCCCAGCATTTT.

The rearrangement joins TRBV7-9 to TRBJ2-7, with D hard to call. The V end was cut by 4 bases, the J end by 0 bases, with 4 bases between. CDR3 length: 12 amino acids. From germline, CDR1 is SEHNR and CDR2 FQNEAQ (reference sequence). The chain's CDR3 is CASSSSSYEQYF. As DNA, the CDR3 is TGTGCCAGCAGCTCCTCCTCCTACGAGCAGTACTTC.